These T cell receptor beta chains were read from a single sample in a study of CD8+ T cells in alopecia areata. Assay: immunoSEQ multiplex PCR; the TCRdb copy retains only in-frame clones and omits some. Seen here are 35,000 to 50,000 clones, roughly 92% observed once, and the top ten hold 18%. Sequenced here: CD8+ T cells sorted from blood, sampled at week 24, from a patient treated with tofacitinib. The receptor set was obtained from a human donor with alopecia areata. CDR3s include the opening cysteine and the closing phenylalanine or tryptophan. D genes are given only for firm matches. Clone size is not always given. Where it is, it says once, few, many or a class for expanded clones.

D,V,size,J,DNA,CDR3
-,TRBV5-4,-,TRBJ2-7,TGTGCCAGCAGCCCCCACAGGGAAACCTACGAGCAGTACTTC,CASSPHRETYEQYF
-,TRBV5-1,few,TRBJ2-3,TGCGCCAGCAGCTTCGGGGAGTCCCGCGATACGCAGTATTTT,CASSFGESRDTQYF
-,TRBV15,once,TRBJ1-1,TGTGCCACCAGCAGATCCCGGCACTCCTGGCTAAACACTGAAGCTTTCTTT,CATSRSRHSWLNTEAFF
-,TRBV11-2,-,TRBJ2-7,TGTGCCAGCAGTGAAACGGGGCTCATCTACGAGCAGTACTTC,CASSETGLIYEQYF
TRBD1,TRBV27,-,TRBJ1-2,TGTGCCAGCAGACTTAGTGGGACAGGATTTCATTATGGCTACACCTTC,CASRLSGTGFHYGYTF
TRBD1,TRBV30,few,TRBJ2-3,TGTGCCTGGAGTGTACCCAGGGGGCGACTCATGGGGGATACGCAGTATTTT,CAWSVPRGRLMGDTQYF
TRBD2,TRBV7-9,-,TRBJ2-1,TGTGCCAGCAGCTTCGGCGGGGGGGCAGGTGAGCAGTTCTTC,CASSFGGGAGEQFF
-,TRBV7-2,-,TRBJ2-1,TGTGCCAGCAGCTCGGCCCCGGGCGGATCCTACAATGAGCAGTTCTTC,CASSSAPGGSYNEQFF
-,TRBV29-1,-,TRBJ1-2,TGCAGCGTTGAAGGGGAGACAATCTATGGCTACACCTTC,CSVEGETIYGYTF
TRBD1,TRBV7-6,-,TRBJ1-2,TGTGCCAGCAGCTTAGATCTTACAGGGGCTGAGTATGGCTACACCTTC,CASSLDLTGAEYGYTF
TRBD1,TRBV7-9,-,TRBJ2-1,TGTGCCAGCAGCCCAAGCACAGGGGCCAGCTACAATGAGCAGTTCTTC,CASSPSTGASYNEQFF
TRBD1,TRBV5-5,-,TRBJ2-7,TGTGCCAGCAGCGTGGGACAGGGTGCCTACGAGCAGTACTTC,CASSVGQGAYEQYF
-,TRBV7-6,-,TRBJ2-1,TGTGCCAGCAGCTTCCAGGGATACAATGAGCAGTTCTTC,CASSFQGYNEQFF
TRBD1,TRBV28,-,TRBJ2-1,TGTGCCAGCAGTGGGCTTCGGACAGGGGCCTACAATGAGCAGTTCTTC,CASSGLRTGAYNEQFF
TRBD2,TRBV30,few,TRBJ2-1,TGTGCCTGGAGTGTAGGACTAGCGGGGGGCCGGGATGAGCAGTTCTTC,CAWSVGLAGGRDEQFF
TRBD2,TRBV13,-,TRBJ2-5,TGTGCCAGCACCCTGCTCGGGGGGGCTGGCCAAGAGACCCAGTACTTC,CASTLLGGAGQETQYF
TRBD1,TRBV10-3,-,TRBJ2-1,TGTGCCATCAGTCGGACAGGGGAGGACTACAATGAGCAGTTCTTC,CAISRTGEDYNEQFF
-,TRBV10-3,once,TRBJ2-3,TGTGCCATCAGTGAAATCGGGGAGTCGATAGATACGCAGTATTTT,CAISEIGESIDTQYF
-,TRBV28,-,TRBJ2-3,TGTGCCAGCAGTTTAGGTGCGGATACGCAGTATTTT,CASSLGADTQYF
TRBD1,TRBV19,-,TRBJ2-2,TGTGCCAGTAGTTTGGGACAGGGAGGGACCGGGGAGCTGTTTTTT,CASSLGQGGTGELFF
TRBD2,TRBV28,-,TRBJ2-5,TGTGCCAGCAGTTTCCATAGCGGGGGGACACAAGAGACCCAGTACTTC,CASSFHSGGTQETQYF
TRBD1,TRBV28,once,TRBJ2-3,TGTGCCAGCAACCCCGGACAGGGAACCACAGATACGCAGTATTTT,CASNPGQGTTDTQYF